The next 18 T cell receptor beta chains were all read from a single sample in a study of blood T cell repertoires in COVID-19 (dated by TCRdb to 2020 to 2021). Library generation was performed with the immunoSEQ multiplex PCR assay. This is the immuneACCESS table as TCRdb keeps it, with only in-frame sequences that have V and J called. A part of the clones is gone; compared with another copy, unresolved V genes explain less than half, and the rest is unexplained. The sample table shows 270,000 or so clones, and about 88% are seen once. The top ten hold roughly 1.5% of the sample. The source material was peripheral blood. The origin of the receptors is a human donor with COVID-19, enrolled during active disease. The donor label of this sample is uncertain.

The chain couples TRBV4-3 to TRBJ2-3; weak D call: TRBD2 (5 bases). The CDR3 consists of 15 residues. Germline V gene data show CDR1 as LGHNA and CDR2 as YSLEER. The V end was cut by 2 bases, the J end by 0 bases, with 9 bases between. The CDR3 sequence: CASSQTQRSTDTQYF. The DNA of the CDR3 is TGCGCCAGCAGCCAAACTCAGCGGAGCACAGATACGCAGTATTTT.

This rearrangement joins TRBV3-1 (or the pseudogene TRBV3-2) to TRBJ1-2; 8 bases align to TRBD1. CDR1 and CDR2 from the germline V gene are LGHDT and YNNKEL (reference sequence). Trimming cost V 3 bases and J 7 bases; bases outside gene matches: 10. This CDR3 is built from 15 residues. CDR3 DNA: TGTGCCAGCAGCCACGGACAGGGAAATTCTGCTGGCTACACCTTC. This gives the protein CASSHGQGNSAGYTF.

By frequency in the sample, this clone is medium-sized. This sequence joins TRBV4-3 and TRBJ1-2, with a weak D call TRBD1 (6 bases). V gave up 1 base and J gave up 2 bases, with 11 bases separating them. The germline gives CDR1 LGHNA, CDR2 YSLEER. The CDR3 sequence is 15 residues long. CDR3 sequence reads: CASSQGSGENYGYTF. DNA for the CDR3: TGCGCCAGCAGCCAAGGGTCAGGGGAAAACTATGGCTACACCTTC.

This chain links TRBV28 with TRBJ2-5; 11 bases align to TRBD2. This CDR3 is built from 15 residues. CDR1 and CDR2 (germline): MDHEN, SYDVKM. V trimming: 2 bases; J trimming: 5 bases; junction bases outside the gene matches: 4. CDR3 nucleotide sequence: TGTGCCAGCAGTTTAAACCTAGCGGGAGGTGAGACCCAGTACTTC. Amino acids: CASSLNLAGGETQYF.

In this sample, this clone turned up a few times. CDR3 sequence reads: CASSLRPIGLAGPYEQYF. CDR3 in DNA: TGTGCCAGCAGCCTTCGACCGATCGGACTAGCAGGGCCCTACGAGCAGTACTTC. The V call is TRBV11-2, the J call TRBJ2-7; TRBD2 aligns across 8 bases. The V gene end was trimmed by 5 bases and the J gene end by 2 bases; junction bases not matched to a gene: 17. Germline V CDR1 and CDR2: SGHAT, FQNNGV. The length of the CDR3 is 18 residues.

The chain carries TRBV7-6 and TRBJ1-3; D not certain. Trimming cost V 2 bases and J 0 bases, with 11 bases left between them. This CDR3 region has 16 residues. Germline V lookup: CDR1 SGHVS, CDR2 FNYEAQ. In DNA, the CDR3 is TGTGCCAGCAGCTTAAGCTCCGGTAACTCTGGAAACACCATATATTTT. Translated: CASSLSSGNSGNTIYF.

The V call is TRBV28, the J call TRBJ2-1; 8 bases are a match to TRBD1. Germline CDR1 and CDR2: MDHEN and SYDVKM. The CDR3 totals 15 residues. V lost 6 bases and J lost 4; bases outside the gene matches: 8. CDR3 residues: CASSPGQGQYNEQFF. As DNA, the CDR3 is TGTGCCAGCAGCCCTGGACAGGGACAATACAATGAGCAGTTCTTC.

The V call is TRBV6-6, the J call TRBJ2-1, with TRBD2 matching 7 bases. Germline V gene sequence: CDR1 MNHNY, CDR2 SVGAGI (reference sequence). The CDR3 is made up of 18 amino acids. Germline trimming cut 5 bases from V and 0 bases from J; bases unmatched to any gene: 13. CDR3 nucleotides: TGTGCCAGCAGTCGATCGACTAGCCTCCAGAGCTCCTACAATGAGCAGTTCTTC. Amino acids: CASSRSTSLQSSYNEQFF.

The CDR3 DNA is TGTGCCAGCTCACCACTCCTATTGATACGGAGCACTAATGAAAAACTGTTTTTT. Amino acid sequence: CASSPLLLIRSTNEKLFF. The chain joins TRBV18 to TRBJ1-4; no clear D gene. In germline, CDR1 is KGHSH, CDR2 LQKENI. This CDR3 is built from 18 residues. V dropped 1 base and J dropped 2 bases, with 17 bases sitting between them. Full variable domain (outside the CDR3, taken from reference TRBV18 and TRBJ1-4): NAGVMQNPRHLVRRRGQEARLRCSPMKGHSHVYWYRQLPEEGLKFMVYLQKENIIDESGMPKERFSAEFPKEGPSILRIQQVVRGDSAAYFCASSPLLLIRSTNEKLFFGSGTQLSVL.

The CDR3 DNA follows: TGCGCCAGCAGGACTAGCGGCACAGATACGCAGTATTTT. Translated: CASRTSGTDTQYF. V and J are TRBV10-2 and TRBJ2-3, with 8 bases matching TRBD2. Germline V gives CDR1 WSHSY, CDR2 SAAADI. CDR3 length: 13 amino acids. Trimming removed 6 bases from V and 1 base from J; junction bases left unmatched: 0.

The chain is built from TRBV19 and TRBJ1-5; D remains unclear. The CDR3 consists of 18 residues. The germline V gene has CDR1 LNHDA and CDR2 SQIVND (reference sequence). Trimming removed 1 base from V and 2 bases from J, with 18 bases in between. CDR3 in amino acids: CASSIVLRSGLGNQPQHF. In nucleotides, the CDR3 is TGTGCCAGTAGTATAGTTCTGAGATCGGGGTTGGGCAATCAGCCCCAGCATTTT.

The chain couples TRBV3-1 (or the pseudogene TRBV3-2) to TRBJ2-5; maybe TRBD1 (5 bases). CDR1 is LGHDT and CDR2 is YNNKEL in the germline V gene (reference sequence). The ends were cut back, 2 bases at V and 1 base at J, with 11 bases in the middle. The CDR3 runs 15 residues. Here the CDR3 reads CASSQILTAQETQYF. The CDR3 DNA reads TGTGCCAGCAGCCAAATACTGACAGCCCAAGAGACCCAGTACTTC.

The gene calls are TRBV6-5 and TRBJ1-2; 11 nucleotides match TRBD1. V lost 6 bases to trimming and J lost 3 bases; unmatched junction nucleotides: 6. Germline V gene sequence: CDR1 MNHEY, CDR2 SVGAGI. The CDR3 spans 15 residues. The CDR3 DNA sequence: TGTGCCAGCAGACTACCGGGACAGGGGGACTATGGCTACACCTTC. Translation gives CASRLPGQGDYGYTF.

The CDR3: CASSSGGTGNTIYF. DNA of the CDR3: TGTGCCAGCAGTTCCGGGGGGACTGGAAACACCATATATTTT. V is TRBV6-5 and J is TRBJ1-3, with D perhaps matching TRBD1 (5 bases). From germline, CDR1 is MNHEY and CDR2 SVGAGI. The CDR3 is 14 amino acids. Trimming took 4 bases from V and 2 from J, leaving 9 bases between them.

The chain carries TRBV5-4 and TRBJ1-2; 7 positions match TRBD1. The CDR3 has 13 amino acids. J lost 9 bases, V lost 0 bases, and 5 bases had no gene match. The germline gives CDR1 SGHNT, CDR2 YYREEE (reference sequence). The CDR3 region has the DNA TGTGCCAGCAGCTTGGGCCGGGACAGTAGCTACACCTTC. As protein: CASSLGRDSSYTF. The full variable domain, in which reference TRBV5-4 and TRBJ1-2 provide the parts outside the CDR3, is ETGVTQSPTHLIKTRGQQVTLRCSSQSGHNTVSWYQQALGQGPQFIFQYYREEENGRGNFPPRFSGLQFPNYSSELNVNALELDDSALYLCASSLGRDSSYTFGSGTRLTVV.

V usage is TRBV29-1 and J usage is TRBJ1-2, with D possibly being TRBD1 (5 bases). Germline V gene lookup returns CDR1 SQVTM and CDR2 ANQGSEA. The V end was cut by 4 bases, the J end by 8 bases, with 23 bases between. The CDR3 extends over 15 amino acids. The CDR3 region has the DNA TGCAGCGTTGGCTCCTGGGACCGCAGAGGAGGGGGCTACACCTTC. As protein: CSVGSWDRRGGGYTF. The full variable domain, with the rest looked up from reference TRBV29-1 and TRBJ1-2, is SAVISQKPSRDICQRGTSLTIQCQVDSQVTMMFWYRQQPGQSLTLIATANQGSEATYESGFVIDKFPISRPNLTFSTLTVSNMSPEDSSIYLCSVGSWDRRGGGYTFGSGTRLTVV.

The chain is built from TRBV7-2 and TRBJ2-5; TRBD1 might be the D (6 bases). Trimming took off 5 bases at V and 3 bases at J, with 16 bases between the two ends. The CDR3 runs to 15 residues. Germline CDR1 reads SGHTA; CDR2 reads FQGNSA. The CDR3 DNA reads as TGTGCCAGCAGCGCACCCACTTGGACAGAAGAGACCCAGTACTTC. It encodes CASSAPTWTEETQYF.

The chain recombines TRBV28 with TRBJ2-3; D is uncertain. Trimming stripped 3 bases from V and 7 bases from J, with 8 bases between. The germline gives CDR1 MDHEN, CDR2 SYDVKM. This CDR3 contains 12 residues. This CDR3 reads CASSLMRHTQYF. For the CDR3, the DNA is TGTGCCAGCAGTTTGATGAGGCATACGCAGTATTTT.